The sequence of this T cell receptor (beta chain) was determined in a study of T cells in localized non-small cell lung cancer. Study results and limitations: Clonality of T cells reached its maximum in uninvolved adjacent lung, surpassing tumor. Median detection of top 100 tumor clones in adjacent lung was around 57 clones.

TCRdb keeps only in-frame clones here, not all; method: immunoSEQ multiplex PCR. Counted here are about 25,000 clones, 86% occurring once; the ten biggest clones make up around 14%. This clone showed up just once. Antigen: not known. CDR3 length: 13 amino acids. Looked up from germline, CDR1 is LNHDA and CDR2 is SQIVND (reference sequence). Trimming cost V 3 bases and J 5 bases, with 8 bases left between them. The material sequenced was peripheral blood, taken before any cancer treatment. This chain uses TRBV19 with TRBJ1-5; no clear D. This receptor was identified in a female donor over 55 with stage I lung adenocarcinoma. The CDR3 is CASSIRLDQPQHF. The CDR3 bases are TGTGCCAGTAGTATTAGGCTAGATCAGCCCCAGCATTTT.